This T cell receptor (beta chain) was identified in a study of blood T cell repertoires in COVID-19. In the study overall: From T cells, B-cell-depleted T cells, or PBMCs came the material, which was cDNA or gDNA.

In the authors' methods: Reference gene primer amplification yielded estimated nucleated cell counts. Data came from immunoSEQ multiplex PCR; TCRdb stores just in-frame clones and leaves some out. Clonal size and the V and J genes are those of that table, whereas D and trimming came from the DNA. The data contain approximately 190,000 clones, about four fifths of them seen just once; the ten biggest clones take up roughly 5.3%. Trimming took 6 bases from V and 6 from J; bases not matched to a gene: 9. Per germline, CDR1 MNHEY and CDR2 SMNVEV (reference sequence). The CDR3 spans 17 residues. The clonotype was recovered from a woman in her 70s with active or convalescent COVID-19. This sequence joins TRBV27 and TRBJ2-2, with 14 bases fitting TRBD2. The specimen was peripheral blood. The DNA for the CDR3 is TGTGCCAGCAGCCTCAGAAAGACTAGCGGGAGGGCCGGGGAGCTGTTTTTT. Its translation: CASSLRKTSGRAGELFF.